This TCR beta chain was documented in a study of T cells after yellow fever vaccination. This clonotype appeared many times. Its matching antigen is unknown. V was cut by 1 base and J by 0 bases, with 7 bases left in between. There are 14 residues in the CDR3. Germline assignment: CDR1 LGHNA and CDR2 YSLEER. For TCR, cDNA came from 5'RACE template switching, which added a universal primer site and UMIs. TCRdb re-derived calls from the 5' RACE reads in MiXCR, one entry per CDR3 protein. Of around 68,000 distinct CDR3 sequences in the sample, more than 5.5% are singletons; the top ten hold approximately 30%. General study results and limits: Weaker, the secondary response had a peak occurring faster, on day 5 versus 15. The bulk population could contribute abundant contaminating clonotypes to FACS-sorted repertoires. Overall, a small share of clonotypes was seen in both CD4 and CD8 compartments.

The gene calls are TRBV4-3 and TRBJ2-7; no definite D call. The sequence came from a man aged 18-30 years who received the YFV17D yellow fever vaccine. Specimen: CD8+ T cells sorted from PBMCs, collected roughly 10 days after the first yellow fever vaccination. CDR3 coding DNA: TGCGCCAGCAGCCAAGTTAGCAGCTCCTACGAGCAGTACTTC. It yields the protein CASSQVSSSYEQYF.